One sample yielded the 23 T cell receptor beta chains listed below, sequenced in a study of blood T cells in healthy people across ages. Primers used in a second PCR of about 7 to 12 cycles were a sample-barcoded 5' primer and a J-beta primer mix. Using its own MiXCR run on the 5' RACE reads, TCRdb lists one record per CDR3 protein. Of approximately 810,000 distinct CDR3 sequences listed, under 35% were seen once; the top ten hold approximately 15%. The sample was blood. These receptors were taken from a woman of 80 years or more in good health.

The V call is TRBV4-2, the J call TRBJ2-3; 15 bases fit TRBD2. Trimming at V came to 4 bases and at J to 2 bases, leaving 4 bases not matched to a gene. Germline CDR1 reads LGHNA; CDR2 reads YNFKEQ. The CDR3 extends over 17 amino acids. The CDR3 sequence: CASSPGLAGGYTDTQYF. The CDR3 DNA is TGTGCCAGCAGCCCGGGACTAGCGGGAGGCTACACAGATACGCAGTATTTT.

Comment on this clonotype: The germline gene is not matched at one end of the junction; a read error may be the cause. The chain couples TRBV15 to TRBJ1-5; D is uncertain. Germline CDR1 LNHNV, CDR2 YYDKDF (reference sequence). This CDR3 is built from 15 residues. CDR3 nucleotide sequence: TGTACCACCAGCAGTGAGGGTCCGGGCAATCAGCCCCAGCATTTT. Its protein is CTTSSEGPGNQPQHF.

A note on this clonotype: This could be a read error, since a much larger clone is one nucleotide away. The rearrangement joins TRBV15 to TRBJ2-3; 11 nucleotides agree with TRBD2. Germline V CDR1 and CDR2: LNHNV, YYDKDF (reference sequence). The CDR3 loop spans 19 amino acids. The CDR3: CAASRPTSGAPRGLGTQYF. The CDR3 region has the DNA TGTGCCGCCAGCAGGCCGACTAGCGGGGCCCCTCGTGGCTTGGGTACGCAGTATTTT.

This clonotype was detected only a few times. A much larger clone lies a single base off, so this may be a read error. The rearrangement links TRBV6-5 to TRBJ1-2; tentatively, D is TRBD1 (5 bases). CDR3 length: 15 amino acids. CDR1 MNHEY and CDR2 SVGAGI come from the germline V gene. CDR3: CASSYRGDLNHGYTF. The CDR3 DNA follows: TGTGCCAGCAGTTACAGGGGTGACCTTAACCATGGCTACACCTTC.

This clonotype has a count of ten or more. The chain uses TRBV18 and TRBJ2-5; D perhaps matches TRBD1 (6 bases). The V end lost 2 bases, the J end lost 0 bases, and 13 bases lay between the germline ends. The germline V gene encodes CDR1 KGHSH and CDR2 LQKENI. The CDR3 covers 16 residues. The CDR3 coding sequence is TGTGCCAGCTCACCATCACAGGGTCTGTACCAAGAGACCCAGTACTTC. Its protein product is CASSPSQGLYQETQYF. The full variable domain, in which reference TRBV18 and TRBJ2-5 provide the parts outside the CDR3, is NAGVMQNPRHLVRRRGQEARLRCSPMKGHSHVYWYRQLPEEGLKFMVYLQKENIIDESGMPKERFSAEFPKEGPSILRIQQVVRGDSAAYFCASSPSQGLYQETQYFGPGTRLLVL.

This clonotype has at least ten counts. The genes are TRBV24-1 and TRBJ2-1, with 9 bases matching TRBD1. V shed 1 base, J shed 9 bases, and the junction held 9 bases outside the gene matches. CDR1 is KGHDR and CDR2 is SFDVKD in the germline V gene. The CDR3 contains 16 residues. The CDR3 region has the DNA TGTGCCACCAGTGATTTAATACGGACAGGGGAGGGTGAGCAGTTCTTC. It codes for CATSDLIRTGEGEQFF.

The table lists this clonotype with many counts. V is TRBV7-7 and J is TRBJ2-5, with TRBD1 identical over 7 bases. CDR1 and CDR2 (germline): SSHAT, FNYEAQ (reference sequence). The CDR3 contains 14 residues. J was trimmed by 3 bases and V by 5 bases; bases with no gene match: 6. CDR3 nucleotides: TGTGCCAGCAGCCCCAAGGGGGCGAAAGAGACCCAGTACTTC. This sequence encodes CASSPKGAKETQYF.

The chain carries TRBV4-1 and TRBJ2-3, with a possible D match to TRBD1 (8 bases). Trimming removed 2 bases from V and 5 bases from J, with 14 bases in between. This CDR3 comprises 15 residues. CDR1 is MGHRA, CDR2 YSYEKL, per germline. CDR3 amino acids: CASSQKDREGDTQYF. Written as DNA, the CDR3 is TGCGCCAGCAGCCAAAAGGACAGGGAGGGAGATACGCAGTATTTT.

The V and J genes are TRBV18 and TRBJ2-3, with D possibly being TRBD1 or TRBD2 (5 bases each). This CDR3 is built from 13 residues. Germline V CDR1 and CDR2: KGHSH, LQKENI. V lost 8 bases and J lost 0, with 9 bases in between. The CDR3 sequence: CASAGASTDTQYF. The CDR3 nucleotides are TGTGCCAGCGCCGGGGCTAGCACAGATACGCAGTATTTT.

In the case of this clonotype: A single base separates this from a much larger clone, so it may be a read error. The CDR3: CASSLTSGNNEQYF. CDR3 coding DNA: TGTGCCAGCAGTTTGACTAGCGGAAACAATGAGCAGTACTTC. V usage is TRBV12-3 or TRBV12-4 and J usage is TRBJ2-7; TRBD2 aligns across 9 bases. This CDR3 comprises 14 residues. V shed 3 bases, J shed 7 bases, and the junction held 7 bases outside the gene matches.

This clonotype was seen repeatedly, ten times or more. The genes are TRBV3-1 and TRBJ2-5; D gene unclear. V was cut by 4 bases and J by 6 bases, with 9 bases left in between. This CDR3 spans 12 amino acids. Germline CDR1 and CDR2: LGHDT and YNNKEL (reference sequence). As DNA, the CDR3 is TGTGCCAGCAGCCTTACGACGAAGACCCAGTACTTC. It is translated as CASSLTTKTQYF.

This clonotype was counted between two and nine times. The genes are TRBV12-3 or TRBV12-4 and TRBJ1-1; possibly TRBD1 for D (6 bases). V was shortened by 10 bases and J by 0 bases, with 12 bases between the two germline ends. The CDR3 length is 13 residues. Here the CDR3 DNA reads TGTGCCACCCATCAGGGGATGAACACTGAAGCTTTCTTT. Translation gives CATHQGMNTEAFF.

There are many counts of this clonotype. The chain combines TRBV12-3 or TRBV12-4 with TRBJ1-6, with TRBD1 matching 9 bases. This CDR3 has 14 amino acids. Trimming took 6 bases from V and 6 from J; bases not matched to a gene: 3. The DNA for the CDR3 is TGTGCCAGCAGGGGACAGGGACTTAATTCACCCCTCCACTTT. Protein sequence: CASRGQGLNSPLHF.

This clonotype was seen many times. The genes are TRBV12-3 or TRBV12-4 and TRBJ2-3, with 9 bases that match TRBD2. This CDR3 region has 14 residues. V was clipped by 10 bases and J by 5 bases; unmatched bases: 10. The CDR3 coding sequence is TGTGCCACCACGGCGCGGGGGGGAGGAGATACGCAGTATTTT. Its translation is CATTARGGGDTQYF.

With regard to this clonotype: One end of the junction fails to match germline, which may point to a read error. This sequence joins TRBV4-3 and TRBJ2-7; no clear D. The germline CDR1 and CDR2 sequences are LGHNA and YSLEER. CDR3 length: 15 amino acids. The CDR3, as DNA: TGCGCCAGCAGTCAAGAGGCTCGTTTCTCCTACGAGCAGTACTTC. It translates to CASSQEARFSYEQYF.

The genes are TRBV28 and TRBJ2-5, with 16 bases aligning to TRBD2. Germline-derived CDR1 and CDR2 are MDHEN and SYDVKM. J lost 5 bases, V lost 6 bases, and 9 bases had no gene match. This CDR3 has 17 residues. CDR3 in DNA: TGTGCCAGCAGACTCGGGACTAGCGGGGGGGCGTGGGAGACCCAGTACTTC. Translating it yields CASRLGTSGGAWETQYF. The complete variable domain, with remaining parts taken from reference TRBV28 and TRBJ2-5, reads DVKVTQSSRYLVKRTGEKVFLECVQDMDHENMFWYRQDPGLGLRLIYFSYDVKMKEKGDIPEGYSVSREKKERFSLILESASTNQTSMYLCASRLGTSGGAWETQYFGPGTRLLVL.

The chain is built from TRBV7-2 and TRBJ2-1, with D hard to call. CDR3 size: 15 residues. Germline V gene lookup returns CDR1 SGHTA and CDR2 FQGNSA. V dropped 1 base and J dropped 5 bases, with 12 bases sitting between them. The CDR3 sequence is CASSLGSVPHNEQFF. The CDR3 region has the DNA TGTGCCAGCAGCTTAGGGTCCGTTCCTCACAATGAGCAGTTCTTC.

The table lists this clonotype with many counts. This chain links TRBV12-3 or TRBV12-4 with TRBJ2-1; TRBD2 matches at 7 bases. The J segment lost 0 bases and the V segment lost 4 bases, leaving 12 bases of the junction unmatched. The length of the CDR3 is 18 residues. This CDR3 is CASSSRVRRETSYNEQFF. For the CDR3, the DNA is TGTGCCAGCAGTTCAAGGGTGCGGCGGGAGACCTCCTACAATGAGCAGTTCTTC.

V gene TRBV27 combines with J gene TRBJ1-2; D gene uncertain. CDR3 length: 15 residues. V dropped 5 bases and J dropped 4 bases, with 17 bases sitting between them. The germline V gene encodes CDR1 MNHEY and CDR2 SMNVEV (reference sequence). CDR3 sequence reads: CASSPDRWLGYGYTF. As DNA, the CDR3 is TGTGCCAGCAGTCCGGACCGCTGGCTTGGCTATGGCTACACCTTC.

This clonotype was picked up many times. This chain uses TRBV7-2 with TRBJ1-4; a weak D match, TRBD1 (6 bases). The CDR3 spans 19 residues. Germline lookup yields CDR1 SGHTA and CDR2 FQGNSA. Trimming removed 6 bases from V and 0 bases from J, with 23 bases in between. The chain's CDR3 is CASSGRKGTGFATNEKLFF. The CDR3, as DNA: TGTGCCAGCAGTGGGAGGAAAGGAACAGGGTTTGCAACTAATGAAAAACTGTTTTTT.

Concerning this clonotype: The DNA is left out, because the CDR3 cannot be placed on it with certainty; the CDR3 is given as TCRdb lists it. The chain recombines TRBV7-9 with TRBJ1-2; the table calls TRBD1, which could not be checked here. The germline V gene has CDR1 SEHNR and CDR2 FQNEAQ (reference sequence). The CDR3 totals 16 residues, both ends included. The chain's CDR3 is CASTIWGTGTIYGCTF.

This clonotype was counted ten times or more. The V call is TRBV7-9, the J call TRBJ2-3; no reliable D call. Germline CDR1 is SEHNR and CDR2 is FQNEAQ (reference sequence). V lost 2 bases to trimming and J lost 0 bases, with 12 bases between them. This CDR3 has 16 amino acids. The CDR3: CASSLSVYSSTDTQYF. The CDR3 bases are TGTGCCAGCAGCTTAAGCGTCTACTCTAGCACAGATACGCAGTATTTT.

This clonotype was observed at least ten times. V usage is TRBV6-6 and J usage is TRBJ1-2; D is ambiguous. Germline lookup yields CDR1 MNHNY and CDR2 SVGAGI (reference sequence). V lost 7 bases, J lost 4 bases, and 19 bases lay in between. The CDR3 has 15 residues. Here the CDR3 reads CASKVPRSGGYGYTF. CDR3 in DNA: TGTGCCAGCAAGGTACCGAGGTCGGGTGGCTATGGCTACACCTTC.